One and the same sample provided the 29 T cell receptor beta chains below, sequenced in a study of blood T cell repertoires in COVID-19. Assay used: immunoSEQ multiplex PCR; TCRdb lists only in-frame clones, some missing. This table holds about 300,000 clones, more than 75% found once. Sequencing used PBMCs or T cells enriched from blood (not recorded which). These receptors all stem from a man aged 25-45 years who had recovered from COVID-19.

The chain employs TRBV6-5 and TRBJ1-2, with D perhaps matching TRBD1 (5 bases). The length of the CDR3 is 14 residues. Germline-derived CDR1 and CDR2 are MNHEY and SVGAGI. Trimming pared 5 bases from V and 5 bases from J, leaving 15 bases between. The chain's CDR3 is CASSTWRDPYGYTF. In DNA form, the CDR3 reads TGTGCCAGCAGTACCTGGAGGGACCCTTATGGCTACACCTTC.

The chain carries TRBV10-3 and TRBJ1-2, with 9 bases lining up with TRBD1. This CDR3 contains 16 residues. V shed 6 bases, J shed 1 base, and the junction held 9 bases outside the gene matches. In germline, CDR1 is ENHRY, CDR2 SYGVKD. CDR3 region: CAIREGGQGLNYGYTF. CDR3 nucleotide sequence: TGTGCCATCAGGGAGGGGGGACAGGGCCTTAACTATGGCTACACCTTC.

This clone appeared once. The gene calls are TRBV6-6 and TRBJ2-5; TRBD2 might be the D (5 bases). This CDR3 has 14 residues. The V gene's germline CDR1 is MNHNY and CDR2 SVGAGI (reference sequence). Between the trimmed V and J ends, which lost 6 bases and 4 bases, there was a span of 15 bases. In DNA, the CDR3 is TGTGCCAGCAGCCGCTTAGAGGGCGGAGAGACCCAGTACTTC. Translated, it gives CASSRLEGGETQYF.

The chain carries TRBV7-9 and TRBJ1-2; D is possibly TRBD1 (6 bases). The CDR3 consists of 14 residues. Per germline, CDR1 SEHNR and CDR2 FQNEAQ (reference sequence). Trimming stripped 3 bases from V and 10 bases from J, with 18 bases between. CDR3 in amino acids: CASSFIVPTGSYTF. The CDR3 DNA is TGTGCCAGCAGCTTTATCGTCCCTACAGGGTCCTACACCTTC.

The chain uses TRBV28 and TRBJ2-1; D possibly corresponds to TRBD2 (6 bases). Germline loops: CDR1 MDHEN, CDR2 SYDVKM. The V and J ends lost 7 bases and 10 bases respectively, with 20 bases between them. This CDR3 contains 14 residues. The chain's CDR3 is CASNRLVRDNEQFF. CDR3 coding DNA: TGTGCCAGCAACCGACTAGTAAGGGATAACGAGCAGTTCTTC.

This clone was counted once. The rearrangement joins TRBV9 to TRBJ1-1; TRBD1 matches 9 bases. Trimming cost V 4 bases and J 4 bases; bases outside gene matches: 8. The CDR3 loop spans 15 amino acids. Germline V CDR1 and CDR2: SGDLS, YYNGEE. The CDR3 protein is CASSPWDRESTEAFF. DNA of the CDR3: TGTGCCAGCAGCCCTTGGGACAGGGAAAGCACTGAAGCTTTCTTT. Complete variable domain (other parts from reference TRBV9 and TRBJ1-1): DSGVTQTPKHLITATGQRVTLRCSPRSGDLSVYWYQQSLDQGLQFLIQYYNGEERAKGNILERFSAQQFPDLHSELNLSSLELGDSALYFCASSPWDRESTEAFFGQGTRLTVV.

As concerns this clone: An end of the junction differs from the germline gene, which may be a read error. The V call is TRBV6-5, the J call TRBJ2-7; 8 bases fit TRBD2. This CDR3 has 12 residues. Germline V gene lookup returns CDR1 MNHEY and CDR2 SVGAGI. CDR3 nucleotide sequence: TGCGGGTTGCGGGGGGCTTTCTACGAGCAGTACTTC. Protein: CGLRGAFYEQYF.

The chain carries TRBV11-2 and TRBJ2-3; 9 bases align to TRBD1. Germline CDR1 is SGHAT and CDR2 is FQNNGV. V dropped 6 bases and J dropped 2; count of bases not matched to a gene: 6. This CDR3 is built from 15 residues. CDR3 amino acids: CASSRTGVDTDTQYF. The CDR3 bases are TGTGCCAGCAGTCGGACAGGGGTAGACACAGATACGCAGTATTTT.

V gene TRBV4-1 combines with J gene TRBJ2-1; D remains ambiguous. The CDR3 runs 16 residues. CDR1 and CDR2 from the germline V gene are MGHRA and YSYEKL. V was shortened by 0 bases and J by 3 bases, with 12 bases between the two germline ends. CDR3 DNA: TGCGCCAGCAGCCAAGAAGTGTCAGATTACTACAATGAGCAGTTCTTC. Translated, it gives CASSQEVSDYYNEQFF.

The rearrangement uses TRBV7-9 and TRBJ2-7; 9 nucleotides agree with TRBD2. Germline CDR1 reads SEHNR; CDR2 reads FQNEAQ (reference sequence). The V segment lost 2 bases and the J segment 6 bases; nucleotides outside the gene matches: 5. This CDR3 is 14 amino acids long. The CDR3 coding sequence is TGTGCCAGCAGCTTACTAGCGGGAAATGTCGAGCAGTACTTC. Residues: CASSLLAGNVEQYF. The entire variable domain, with the rest obtained from reference TRBV7-9 and TRBJ2-7, is as follows: DTGVSQNPRHKITKRGQNVTFRCDPISEHNRLYWYRQTLGQGPEFLTYFQNEAQLEKSRLLSDRFSAERPKGSFSTLEIQRTEQGDSAMYLCASSLLAGNVEQYFGPGTRLTVT.

The genes are TRBV5-1 and TRBJ2-5; 13 nucleotides align to TRBD2. The CDR3 runs 19 residues. Germline CDR1 is SGHRS and CDR2 is YFSETQ. V was pared by 1 base and J by 2 bases, with 11 bases of the junction left unmatched. CDR3 sequence: CASSLSRTSGGWSQETQYF. CDR3 nucleotides: TGCGCCAGCAGCTTGTCCCGGACTAGCGGGGGCTGGTCTCAAGAGACCCAGTACTTC.

The chain recombines TRBV3-1 (or the pseudogene TRBV3-2) with TRBJ2-5; 8 nucleotides align to TRBD2. Germline lookup yields CDR1 LGHDT and CDR2 YNNKEL (reference sequence). After removal of 4 bases from V and 3 bases from J, the junction contained 4 bases not matched to a gene. The CDR3 totals 14 residues. The CDR3 spells CASSRKTSEETQYF. The CDR3, as DNA: TGTGCCAGCAGCCGGAAGACTAGCGAAGAGACCCAGTACTTC.

This clone was seen a handful of times. V and J are TRBV6-4 and TRBJ2-1; 11 positions match TRBD2. V lost 8 bases, J lost 6 bases, and 9 bases stayed unmatched. The CDR3 contains 15 residues. Looked up from germline, CDR1 is MRHNA and CDR2 is SNTAGT. CDR3 region: CASAKLAGVANEQFF. CDR3 sequence (DNA): TGTGCCAGCGCCAAACTAGCGGGAGTGGCCAATGAGCAGTTCTTC.

The chain employs TRBV27 and TRBJ1-2; D is possibly TRBD1 (5 bases). The CDR3 is 12 amino acids. V lost 8 bases to trimming and J lost 4 bases, with 11 bases between them. The germline gives CDR1 MNHEY, CDR2 SMNVEV (reference sequence). The CDR3 nucleotides are TGTGCCAGCTTCGTGGGGGGCTATGGCTACACCTTC. This translates into CASFVGGYGYTF.

This sequence joins TRBV2 and TRBJ1-1, with D tentatively TRBD1 (5 bases). The V gene lost 6 bases and the J gene lost 1 base, with 12 bases spanning the gap. The CDR3 has 14 amino acids. Per the germline V gene, CDR1 is SNHLY and CDR2 is FYNNEI. CDR3 coding DNA: TGTGCCAGCAGAAAGGGGAATCAGAACACTGAAGCTTTCTTT. Translation gives CASRKGNQNTEAFF.

The chain recombines TRBV5-1 with TRBJ2-7; 8 bases align to TRBD2. This CDR3 has 15 residues. Germline values: CDR1 SGHRS, CDR2 YFSETQ. V shed 0 bases, J shed 5 bases, and the junction held 7 bases outside the gene matches. The chain's CDR3 is CASSLAELAGDEQYF. CDR3 nucleotides: TGCGCCAGCAGCTTGGCCGAGCTAGCGGGCGACGAGCAGTACTTC.

The chain links TRBV29-1 to TRBJ2-6; 8 nucleotides align to TRBD1. Germline V gene sequence: CDR1 SQVTM, CDR2 ANQGSEA. The junction had 12 bases not matched to a gene; V was cut back by 3 bases and J by 2 bases. The CDR3 runs 18 residues. The CDR3 nucleotides read TGCAGCGTTGAGGAAGGACAGGGTAGTTTCACTGGGGCCAACGTCCTGACTTTC. Protein: CSVEEGQGSFTGANVLTF. Full variable domain (rest looked up from reference TRBV29-1 and TRBJ2-6): SAVISQKPSRDICQRGTSLTIQCQVDSQVTMMFWYRQQPGQSLTLIATANQGSEATYESGFVIDKFPISRPNLTFSTLTVSNMSPEDSSIYLCSVEEGQGSFTGANVLTFGAGSRLTVL.

The DNA of the CDR3 is TGTGCCAGCAGCCCCCGGGGGGGGGTAACCTACGAGCAGTACTTC. It is translated as CASSPRGGVTYEQYF. This chain links TRBV7-6 with TRBJ2-7, with TRBD2 matching 8 bases. This CDR3 region has 15 residues. The V and J ends lost 5 bases and 2 bases, in that order; junction bases with no gene match: 8. The germline V gene has CDR1 SGHVS and CDR2 FNYEAQ.

CDR3 DNA: TGTGCCAGCAGCCCGAACTCAGGGGGTTGGAATGTGAACACTGAAGCTTTCTTT. Translating gives CASSPNSGGWNVNTEAFF. V gene TRBV14 combines with J gene TRBJ1-1, with 7 positions matching TRBD1. Looked up from germline, CDR1 is SGHDN and CDR2 is FVKESK. V dropped 4 bases and J dropped 0; count of bases not matched to a gene: 14. The CDR3 length is 18 residues.

V and J are TRBV6-5 and TRBJ1-1, with D possibly TRBD1 on 6 matching bases. The CDR3 totals 14 residues. Germline V gene sequence: CDR1 MNHEY, CDR2 SVGAGI. V gave up 7 bases and J gave up 2 bases, with 14 bases separating them. The chain's CDR3 is CASTNRQANTEAFF. DNA for the CDR3: TGTGCCAGCACCAATCGACAGGCAAACACTGAAGCTTTCTTT.

The chain joins TRBV29-1 to TRBJ2-6; D unresolved. The V and J ends lost 3 bases and 2 bases respectively, with 17 bases between them. The CDR3 spans 17 residues. In germline, CDR1 is SQVTM, CDR2 ANQGSEA. The CDR3 is CSVDSIGPDTGANVLTF. Written as DNA, the CDR3 is TGCAGCGTTGACTCCATAGGTCCAGACACTGGGGCCAACGTCCTGACTTTC.

The V and J genes are TRBV5-1 and TRBJ2-1, with 11 bases matching TRBD2. Trimming took 2 bases from V and 7 from J; bases not matched to a gene: 5. The CDR3 sequence is 15 residues long. The germline gives CDR1 SGHRS, CDR2 YFSETQ. CDR3 residues: CASSFELAGGNEQFF. In DNA, the CDR3 is TGCGCCAGCAGCTTCGAGCTAGCGGGAGGTAATGAGCAGTTCTTC.

This sequence joins TRBV11-2 and TRBJ2-1; unclear D gene. The CDR3 spans 15 residues. V dropped 2 bases and J dropped 4 bases, with 12 bases sitting between them. Germline V gene lookup returns CDR1 SGHAT and CDR2 FQNNGV. The DNA for the CDR3 is TGTGCCAGCAGCTTACAGCTACAGCTGTACAATGAGCAGTTCTTC. It encodes CASSLQLQLYNEQFF.

The chain has TRBV5-1 and TRBJ2-7; 9 nucleotides line up with TRBD1. V shed 2 bases, J shed 7 bases, and the junction held 4 bases outside the gene matches. Germline CDR1 reads SGHRS; CDR2 reads YFSETQ. CDR3 length: 13 amino acids. CDR3 protein: CASSLGTGWEQYF. Written as DNA, the CDR3 is TGCGCCAGCAGCTTAGGGACAGGGTGGGAGCAGTACTTC. Supplemented by reference TRBV5-1 and TRBJ2-7, the full variable domain reads KAGVTQTPRYLIKTRGQQVTLSCSPISGHRSVSWYQQTPGQGLQFLFEYFSETQRNKGNFPGRFSGRQFSNSRSEMNVSTLELGDSALYLCASSLGTGWEQYFGPGTRLTVT.

A single count supports this clone. This rearrangement joins TRBV5-1 to TRBJ2-6; 10 nucleotides align to TRBD2. The length of the CDR3 is 16 residues. V was pared by 1 base and J by 2 bases, with 0 bases of the junction left unmatched. Germline CDR1 SGHRS, CDR2 YFSETQ. CDR3 amino acids: CASSLTSGAGANVLTF. In DNA, the CDR3 is TGCGCCAGCAGCTTGACTAGCGGGGCTGGGGCCAACGTCCTGACTTTC.

The V call is TRBV4-1, the J call TRBJ1-4, with D possibly being TRBD1 (6 bases). Trimming pared 5 bases from V and 1 base from J, leaving 11 bases between. Germline V gene sequence: CDR1 MGHRA, CDR2 YSYEKL. The CDR3 loop spans 15 amino acids. As DNA, the CDR3 is TGCGCCAGCAGCACGGGACAAATAACTAATGAAAAACTGTTTTTT. Its protein product is CASSTGQITNEKLFF.

The rearrangement uses TRBV3-1 (or the pseudogene TRBV3-2) and TRBJ2-3; 12 nucleotides agree with TRBD2. CDR1 and CDR2 (germline): LGHDT, YNNKEL (reference sequence). Germline trimming cut 0 bases from V and 2 bases from J; bases unmatched to any gene: 15. The CDR3 has 21 amino acids. The CDR3 is CASSQDPRTSGRNLVTDTQYF. For the CDR3, the DNA is TGTGCCAGCAGCCAAGATCCTCGAACTAGCGGGAGGAACCTAGTCACAGATACGCAGTATTTT.

The V call is TRBV3-1 (or the pseudogene TRBV3-2), the J call TRBJ2-5; D gene uncertain. CDR3 length: 14 amino acids. Trimming left V 0 bases short and J 8 bases short, with 13 bases between. CDR1 is LGHDT and CDR2 is YNNKEL in the germline V gene (reference sequence). CDR3 nucleotides: TGTGCCAGCAGCCAAGATAGACTTAAGAGAACCCAGTACTTC. It translates to CASSQDRLKRTQYF.

V is TRBV27 and J is TRBJ2-7, with a tentative D call TRBD1 (6 bases). In germline, CDR1 is MNHEY, CDR2 SMNVEV (reference sequence). The V end was cut by 3 bases, the J end by 2 bases, with 8 bases between. The CDR3 is 13 amino acids. The CDR3 coding sequence is TGTGCCAGCAGTTTTGGACAGACCTACGAGCAGTACTTC. It codes for CASSFGQTYEQYF.